Listed here are 26 T cell receptor beta chains from one sample, sequenced in a study of CD8 T cells in ankylosing spondylitis. Study-wide findings and caveats: A motif of 8 or 9 highly homologous TCR beta variants was seen as apparently characteristic of ankylosing spondylitis blood.

No cognate antigen is known for these TCRs. Each CDR3 protein is one row after TCRdb ran MiXCR on the 5' RACE reads. The sample includes 500,000 to 550,000 distinct CDR3 sequences, roughly 12% seen only once; the top ten take approximately 7%. The sequencing sample was made of blood, either unsorted or a sorted T cell fraction (not recorded which). These receptors all stem from a male donor with ankylosing spondylitis.

V gene TRBV5-1 combines with J gene TRBJ2-3, with 8 bases lining up with TRBD2. J gave up 1 base and V 4 bases, and 5 bases lay outside the gene matches. The CDR3 is made up of 15 amino acids. CDR1 and CDR2 from the germline V gene are SGHRS and YFSETQ. The CDR3 loop reads CASSVSGSGTDTQYF. CDR3 nucleotides: TGCGCCAGCAGCGTGAGCGGGAGTGGCACAGATACGCAGTATTTT.

V usage is TRBV5-1 and J usage is TRBJ2-7, with D possibly matching TRBD2 (6 bases). Germline CDR1 is SGHRS and CDR2 is YFSETQ. The CDR3 is 15 residues long. V was cut by 1 base and J by 0 bases, with 11 bases left in between. The CDR3 sequence is CASSLNSGGSYEQYF. The CDR3 nucleotides read TGCGCCAGCAGCTTGAATAGCGGCGGCTCCTACGAGCAGTACTTC.

This clonotype has a handful of counts. CDR3 nucleotide sequence: TGCGCCAGCAGCTTGTGGGGTGAGAACGACGAGCAGTACTTC. Its protein product is CASSLWGENDEQYF. The chain couples TRBV5-1 to TRBJ2-7; D remains ambiguous. This CDR3 spans 14 amino acids. V lost 1 base, J lost 5 bases, and 13 bases lay in between. CDR1 is SGHRS, CDR2 YFSETQ, per germline.

The chain employs TRBV12-3 or TRBV12-4 and TRBJ1-2; D may be TRBD1 (6 bases). This CDR3 region has 14 residues. V was trimmed by 3 bases and J by 2 bases, leaving 10 bases between them. The CDR3 protein is CASSFTGPNYGYTF. The CDR3 DNA follows: TGTGCCAGCAGTTTTACAGGGCCCAACTATGGCTACACCTTC.

The gene calls are TRBV2 and TRBJ2-6, with 8 bases aligning to TRBD1. Germline CDR1 reads SNHLY; CDR2 reads FYNNEI. The CDR3 is 14 amino acids. DNA for the CDR3: TGTGCGGGGGCAGGGGGCACTGGGGCCAACGTCCTGACTTTC. Translated: CAGAGGTGANVLTF.

The chain has TRBV6-1 and TRBJ2-5; the match to TRBD1 covers 7 bases. Germline V lookup: CDR1 MNHNS, CDR2 SASEGT. Unmatched junction bases numbered 4, after V lost 2 bases and J lost 4 bases. This CDR3 is built from 14 residues. The chain's CDR3 is CASSELNRGETQYF. CDR3 bases: TGTGCCAGCAGTGAATTAAACAGGGGAGAGACCCAGTACTTC.

The genes are TRBV5-1 and TRBJ2-1; TRBD1 aligns across 9 bases. The CDR3 extends over 14 amino acids. Looked up from germline, CDR1 is SGHRS and CDR2 is YFSETQ. Trimming took 7 bases from V and 6 from J; bases not matched to a gene: 8. CDR3 coding DNA: TGCGCCAGCTATTCCGGGACAGGGCGCAATGAGCAGTTCTTC. As protein: CASYSGTGRNEQFF.

This clonotype has a handful of counts. CDR3 sequence reads: CAISDYDFLNEQFF. In nucleotides, the CDR3 is TGTGCCATCAGTGATTATGACTTTCTCAATGAGCAGTTCTTC. This chain connects TRBV10-3 to TRBJ2-1; D ambiguous. The CDR3 length is 14 residues. Germline assignment: CDR1 ENHRY and CDR2 SYGVKD. Deletions cut 3 bases from V and 6 bases from J, with 12 bases between.

The chain carries TRBV4-1 and TRBJ1-2; D call uncertain. V was clipped by 1 base and J by 6 bases, with 12 bases between them. Per germline, CDR1 MGHRA and CDR2 YSYEKL. The CDR3 has 14 residues. The CDR3 bases are TGCGCCAGCAGCCAAGTAGGCCGGGTCCATGGCTACACCTTC. Translation: CASSQVGRVHGYTF.

The rearrangement links TRBV7-2 to TRBJ2-4; D tentatively reads TRBD1 or TRBD2 (5 bases each). The germline V gene encodes CDR1 SGHTA and CDR2 FQGNSA. This CDR3 is 12 amino acids long. V was cut by 5 bases and J by 11 bases, with 13 bases left in between. The DNA of the CDR3 is TGTGCCAGCAGCCCCCGGGACGGACTTCAGTACTTC. Residues: CASSPRDGLQYF.

This clonotype was recorded at least ten times. The chain combines TRBV5-1 with TRBJ2-1; 8 bases align to TRBD1. Germline CDR1 and CDR2: SGHRS and YFSETQ. The CDR3 has 16 amino acids. J was trimmed by 0 bases and V by 0 bases; bases with no gene match: 2. CDR3 in DNA: TGCGCCAGCAGCTTGGGGGACAGGAACTCCTACAATGAGCAGTTCTTC. This translates into CASSLGDRNSYNEQFF.

This chain links TRBV10-3 with TRBJ2-5; 10 bases line up with TRBD2. The junction had 1 base not matched to a gene; V was cut back by 6 bases and J by 0 bases. The CDR3 runs to 14 residues. Per germline, CDR1 ENHRY and CDR2 SYGVKD. CDR3 residues: CAIRSGRDQETQYF. DNA of the CDR3: TGTGCCATCAGGAGCGGGAGGGACCAAGAGACCCAGTACTTC.

This clonotype appeared a few times. This chain connects TRBV20-1 to TRBJ1-2; TRBD1 might be the D (6 bases). The CDR3 totals 11 residues. Germline V CDR1 and CDR2: DFQATT, SNEGSKA (reference sequence). V was pared by 6 bases and J by 7 bases, with 12 bases between. This CDR3 reads CSAAPRGGYTF. In DNA form, the CDR3 reads TGCAGTGCGGCCCCCAGGGGTGGCTACACCTTC.

This clonotype came up a few times. This chain joins TRBV24-1 and TRBJ2-1; tentative D call: TRBD2 (5 bases). CDR3 length equals 15 residues. Germline V gives CDR1 KGHDR, CDR2 SFDVKD. The V end lost 4 bases, the J end lost 5 bases, and 14 bases lay between the germline ends. CDR3 residues: CATSERAGVDNEQFF. DNA for the CDR3: TGTGCCACCAGTGAACGGGCGGGTGTGGACAATGAGCAGTTCTTC.

The CDR3 nucleotides are TGTGCCAGCAGCAAAGCGCTTCGACCAGGGCATGAGCAGTTCTTC. This translates into CASSKALRPGHEQFF. This chain links TRBV21-1 with TRBJ2-1; the table gives TRBD1 as D, unverified against the DNA. TRBV21-1 is an annotated pseudogene. The CDR3 loop spans 15 amino acids.

This clonotype was detected only a few times. The chain couples TRBV4-2 to TRBJ2-5, with 10 bases fitting TRBD1. This CDR3 is built from 15 residues. The V gene's germline CDR1 is LGHNA and CDR2 YNFKEQ. The junction had 3 bases not matched to a gene; V was cut back by 5 bases and J by 0 bases. The CDR3 region has the DNA TGTGCCAGCAGCGGAGGGACAGGGGACCAAGAGACCCAGTACTTC. Amino acid sequence: CASSGGTGDQETQYF.

This chain links TRBV7-9 with TRBJ1-4; no reliable D call. This CDR3 comprises 14 residues. Germline CDR1 SEHNR, CDR2 FQNEAQ (reference sequence). V lost 2 bases and J lost 10, with 14 bases in between. The DNA of the CDR3 is TGTGCCAGCAGCTTATTCGAATCGGAAGGAAAACTGTTTTTT. Protein: CASSLFESEGKLFF.

This chain uses TRBV7-8 with TRBJ2-7, with D maybe TRBD2 (5 bases). V was clipped by 1 base and J by 6 bases, with 10 bases between them. Germline V gene data show CDR1 as SGHVS and CDR2 as FQNEAQ. The CDR3 length is 13 residues. CDR3 sequence: CASSLGASSEQYV. As DNA, the CDR3 is TGTGCCAGCAGCTTAGGGGCTAGCAGCGAGCAGTACGTC.

This clonotype has only a few counts. The chain joins TRBV2 to TRBJ1-5, with a possible D match to TRBD1 (5 bases). The CDR3 contains 13 residues. Trimming pared 8 bases from V and 4 bases from J, leaving 12 bases between. The germline V gene encodes CDR1 SNHLY and CDR2 FYNNEI. The CDR3 DNA reads TGTGCCAGCCATCCGGGACGGAATCAGCCCCAGCATTTT. The encoded protein is CASHPGRNQPQHF.

This chain uses TRBV2 with TRBJ2-1; no clear D. The length of the CDR3 is 11 residues. CDR1 and CDR2 from the germline V gene are SNHLY and FYNNEI. V lost 8 bases to trimming and J lost 10 bases, with 12 bases between them. CDR3 region: CASQKAKEQFF. CDR3 DNA: TGTGCCAGCCAAAAGGCCAAGGAGCAGTTCTTC.

The chain combines TRBV28 with TRBJ1-2; D is undetermined. V shed 3 bases and J shed 6 bases, with 11 bases lying between them. CDR1 and CDR2 (germline): MDHEN, SYDVKM. CDR3 length: 13 amino acids. The CDR3 reads CASSLGDFDGYTF. In nucleotides, the CDR3 is TGTGCCAGCAGTTTGGGCGATTTTGATGGCTACACCTTC.

The gene calls are TRBV7-8 and TRBJ2-1, with TRBD1 identical over 7 bases. Germline CDR1 SGHVS, CDR2 FQNEAQ. J was trimmed by 8 bases and V by 5 bases; bases with no gene match: 6. This CDR3 region has 13 residues. CDR3 in amino acids: CASSPRTGHEQFF. The CDR3 bases are TGTGCCAGCAGCCCGCGGACAGGTCATGAGCAGTTCTTC.

This chain joins TRBV29-1 and TRBJ1-1, with 9 bases lining up with TRBD1. CDR1 is SQVTM, CDR2 ANQGSEA, per germline. Unmatched junction bases numbered 11, after V lost 7 bases and J lost 5 bases. This CDR3 is built from 14 residues. CDR3: CSARTGQGITEAFF. The CDR3 DNA follows: TGCAGCGCCCGGACGGGACAGGGAATTACTGAAGCTTTCTTT.

This clonotype was counted at least ten times. The chain joins TRBV12-3 or TRBV12-4 to TRBJ1-2; TRBD1 is a possible D gene (6 bases). Trimming pared 8 bases from V and 6 bases from J, leaving 19 bases between. The CDR3 contains 14 residues. CDR3 sequence: CASSLGGRVDGYTF. Written as DNA, the CDR3 is TGTGCCAGCTCCCTCGGGGGCAGGGTGGATGGCTACACCTTC.

The table lists this clonotype with a few counts. The chain uses TRBV20-1 and TRBJ1-2, with D possibly matching TRBD1 (5 bases). The CDR3 covers 12 residues. V dropped 3 bases and J dropped 12 bases, with 17 bases sitting between them. Looked up from germline, CDR1 is DFQATT and CDR2 is SNEGSKA (reference sequence). CDR3 in DNA: TGCAGTGCTAGTGCCAGGGAGTATCTACACACCTTC. This codes for CSASAREYLHTF.

A few counts support this clonotype. This chain joins TRBV4-2 and TRBJ2-7, with a weak D call TRBD1 (5 bases). Germline V gene sequence: CDR1 LGHNA, CDR2 YNFKEQ. V lost 1 base to trimming and J lost 4 bases, with 11 bases between them. The CDR3 runs 14 residues. In DNA, the CDR3 is TGTGCCAGCAGCCAAGGACAGTTATTTTACGAGCAGTACTTC. Encoded protein: CASSQGQLFYEQYF.